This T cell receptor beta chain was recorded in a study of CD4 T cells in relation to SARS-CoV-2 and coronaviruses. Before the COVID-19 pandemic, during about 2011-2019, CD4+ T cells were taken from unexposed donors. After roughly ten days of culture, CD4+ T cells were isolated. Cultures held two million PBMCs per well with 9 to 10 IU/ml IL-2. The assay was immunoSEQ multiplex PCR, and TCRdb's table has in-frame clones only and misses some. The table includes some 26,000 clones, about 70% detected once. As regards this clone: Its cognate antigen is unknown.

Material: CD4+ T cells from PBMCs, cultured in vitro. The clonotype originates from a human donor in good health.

The CDR3 reads CASRDSAAKNIQYF. The CDR3 DNA reads as TGTGCCAGCAGAGATTCCGCGGCCAAAAACATTCAGTACTTC. The chain uses TRBV2 and TRBJ2-4; D is ambiguous. Germline V gene data show CDR1 as SNHLY and CDR2 as FYNNEI. This CDR3 has 14 residues. The germline V and J ends were trimmed by 6 bases and 1 base, with 10 bases remaining between them.